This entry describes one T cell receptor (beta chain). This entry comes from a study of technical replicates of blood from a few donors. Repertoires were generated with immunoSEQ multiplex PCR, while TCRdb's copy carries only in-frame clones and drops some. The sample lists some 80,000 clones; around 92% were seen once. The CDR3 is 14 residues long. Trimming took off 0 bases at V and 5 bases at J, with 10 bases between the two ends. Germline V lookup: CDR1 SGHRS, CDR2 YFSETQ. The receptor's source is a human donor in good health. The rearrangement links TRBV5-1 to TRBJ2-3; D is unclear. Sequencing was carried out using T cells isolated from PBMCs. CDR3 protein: CASSLVAGEDTQYF. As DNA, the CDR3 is TGCGCCAGCAGCTTGGTTGCAGGTGAAGATACGCAGTATTTT.